This TCR beta chain was retrieved from a study of early T cells in non-severe SARS-CoV-2 infection. On the study more broadly: Chains were unpaired, as sequencing was done on bulk RNA from unsorted whole blood.

Molecules of cDNA were individually given unique molecular identifiers that were attached to them. TCRdb called the 5' RACE reads again in MiXCR, with one record for every CDR3 protein. Of 20,000 to 25,000 distinct CDR3 sequences listed, 5% are singletons. With regard to this clonotype: What it recognizes is unknown.

This CDR3 has 16 residues. Trimming took 6 bases from V and 5 from J, leaving 23 bases between them. Germline lookup yields CDR1 MDHEN and CDR2 SYDVKM. Study-wide points: Database matching using VDJdb favored anti-spike CD8 responses, with private and CD4 specificities left missing.

The sample comprised whole blood. The sequence was collected from an adult who was a healthcare worker with PCR-confirmed SARS-CoV-2 infection or an uninfected control (not recorded which). The rearrangement links TRBV28 to TRBJ2-7; tentatively, D is TRBD1 (6 bases). The CDR3 spells CASRPPVISQGDEQYF. The CDR3 DNA sequence: TGTGCCAGCAGACCCCCGGTTATCTCACAGGGCGACGAGCAGTACTTC. Supplemented by reference TRBV28 and TRBJ2-7, the full variable domain reads DVKVTQSSRYLVKRTGEKVFLECVQDMDHENMFWYRQDPGLGLRLIYFSYDVKMKEKGDIPEGYSVSREKKERFSLILESASTNQTSMYLCASRPPVISQGDEQYFGPGTRLTVT.